These T cell receptor beta chains were read from a single sample in a study of response to subunit inactivated influenza vaccine. In TCRdb, the RT-PCR reads were re-called with MiXCR into one record per CDR3 protein. Here the sample spans 860,000 or so distinct CDR3 sequences, around 21% being singletons. The specimen comprised PBMCs from blood, sampled less than 6 days after vaccination. Receptor source: a man in his fifties or sixties who received an inactivated influenza vaccine. The CDR3 runs from the conserved cysteine through the conserved F or W. A D gene is named only where the DNA matches it firmly. Some rows mark clone size as missing; the rest say once, few, many or name a class of expanded clone.

v_gene	d_gene	j_gene	abundance	CDR3aa	CDR3nt
TRBV27	TRBD2	TRBJ2-3	NA	CASSFLSGRALDTQYF	TGTGCCAGCAGTTTCCTTAGCGGGAGGGCCCTAGATACGCAGTATTTT
TRBV7-2	NA	TRBJ2-1	NA	CASRQAAPYNEQFF	TGTGCCAGCAGACAGGCTGCACCCTACAATGAGCAGTTCTTC
TRBV7-2	NA	TRBJ2-1	NA	CASSLGQRNNEQFF	TGTGCCAGCAGCTTAGGACAGAGAAACAATGAGCAGTTCTTC
TRBV12-3/TRBV12-4	NA	TRBJ1-4	NA	CASSPWGLRINEKLFF	TGTGCCAGCAGCCCCTGGGGACTCCGGATTAATGAAAAACTGTTTTTT
TRBV4-2	NA	TRBJ2-2	NA	CASSLTDGVTGELFF	TGTGCCAGCAGCCTAACCGACGGGGTGACCGGGGAGCTGTTTTTT
TRBV3-1	TRBD2	TRBJ2-2	once	CASSRPGLKVPGELFF	TGTGCCAGCAGCCGACCGGGACTAAAAGTACCCGGGGAGCTGTTTTTT
TRBV24-1	NA	TRBJ2-6	NA	CATSPGGNSGANVLTF	TGTGCCACCAGCCCCGGCGGGAACTCTGGGGCCAACGTCCTGACTTTC
TRBV7-2	TRBD1	TRBJ2-1	many	CASSHRDRYEQFF	TGTGCCAGCAGCCACCGGGACAGGTATGAGCAGTTCTTC
TRBV20-1	NA	TRBJ2-1	few	CSAMESYLLNEQFF	TGCAGTGCTATGGAGAGCTACTTACTTAATGAGCAGTTCTTC
TRBV18	TRBD2	TRBJ2-1	NA	CASSPTGTRPYNEQFF	TGTGCCAGCTCACCAACCGGGACTAGACCGTACAATGAGCAGTTCTTC
TRBV20-1	TRBD1	TRBJ1-1	once	CSAGDSLAFF	TGCAGTGCTGGGGACAGTCTAGCTTTCTTT
TRBV4-3	NA	TRBJ2-7	few	CASSQSRLFSYEQYF	TGCGCCAGCAGCCAATCGAGGCTATTTTCCTACGAGCAGTACTTC
TRBV7-2	NA	TRBJ2-5	few	CASSHTRDLMETQYF	TGTGCCAGCAGCCACACCCGGGACTTGATGGAGACCCAGTACTTC
TRBV3-1	NA	TRBJ2-3	NA	CASSQDSEDTQYF	TGTGCCAGCAGCCAAGATTCCGAAGATACGCAGTATTTT
TRBV9	NA	TRBJ2-2	NA	CASSTGSGNTGELFF	TGTGCCAGCAGCACAGGGTCGGGGAACACCGGGGAGCTGTTTTTT
TRBV12-3/TRBV12-4	NA	TRBJ1-1	NA	CASGLNPGYTEAFF	TGTGCCAGCGGTTTAAATCCAGGGTACACTGAGGCTTTCTTT
TRBV4-3	TRBD2	TRBJ2-3	NA	CASSRMAGVADTQYF	TGCGCCAGCAGCCGTATGGCGGGGGTAGCAGATACGCAGTATTTT
TRBV2	NA	TRBJ2-5	NA	CASSEALLLGGQETQYF	TGTGCCAGCAGTGAAGCGCTTCTCTTGGGGGGCCAAGAGACCCAGTACTTC
TRBV24-1	NA	TRBJ1-1	once	CATSVGDTEAFF	TGTGCCACCAGTGTCGGAGACACTGAAGCTTTCTTT
TRBV7-2	NA	TRBJ2-1	NA	CASSLGGFNNEQFF	TGTGCCAGCAGCTTAGGGGGATTCAACAATGAGCAGTTCTTC
TRBV21-1	NA	TRBJ2-3	NA	CASSRGLGSCTDTQYF	TGTGCCAGCAGCAGAGGGTTAGGGAGTTGCACAGATACGCAGTATTTT
TRBV20-1	NA	TRBJ1-1	few	CSARQGPSGTEAFF	TGCAGTGCTAGACAGGGCCCGTCTGGGACTGAAGCTTTCTTT
TRBV28	TRBD2	TRBJ2-3	few	CASSLDPGTSGGRSQYF	TGTGCCAGCAGTTTAGACCCTGGGACTAGCGGGGGGAGGTCGCAGTATTTT
TRBV6-2/TRBV6-3	NA	TRBJ2-5	few	CASSYSNRRQETQYF	TGTGCCAGCAGTTACTCGAACAGACGCCAAGAGACCCAGTACTTC
TRBV12-5	NA	TRBJ2-1	NA	CASGLRNEQFF	TGTGCTAGTGGTTTGCGTAATGAGCAGTTCTTC
TRBV29-1	TRBD1	TRBJ2-6	NA	CSVQLQGAGANVLTF	TGCAGCGTCCAATTACAGGGGGCTGGGGCCAACGTCCTGACTTTC